A selection of T cell receptor beta chains follows, all from one sample in a study of blood T cell repertoires in COVID-19. TCRdb keeps only in-frame clones here, not all; method: immunoSEQ multiplex PCR. The profile shows roughly 250,000 clones, approximately 80% of them singletons. The sequenced sample was peripheral blood. Source of these receptors: a woman in her 50s with acute or convalescent COVID-19. Each CDR3 is given with its conserved first and last residue. The order of the fields is clone size, J gene, D gene, V gene, CDR3 DNA, CDR3 protein. D genes are given only for firm matches. Size tells how often a clone was seen (once, few, many) or the class of an expanded clone, and some rows leave it out.

once,TRBJ1-1,NA,TRBV21-1,TGTGCCAGCAGCAAAGACGGGGACATGAACACTGAAGCTTTCTTT,CASSKDGDMNTEAFF
NA,TRBJ1-1,NA,TRBV11-2,TGTGCCAGCAGGCGAGGTGGTCGAGCTTTCTTT,CASRRGGRAFF
NA,TRBJ1-3,NA,TRBV9,TGTGCCAGCAGCGTCGGGACAATTGGAAACACCATATATTTT,CASSVGTIGNTIYF
NA,TRBJ1-3,NA,TRBV4-2,TGTGCCAGCAGCCAAGATCCCGGTTCCCCCTCTGGAAACACCATATATTTT,CASSQDPGSPSGNTIYF
few,TRBJ2-7,NA,TRBV19,TGTGCCAGTAGTATAGGGGACACCTACGAGCAGTACTTC,CASSIGDTYEQYF
NA,TRBJ1-3,TRBD1,TRBV5-4,TGTGCCAGCAGCTTGGGACCCCCGGGACAGGGAGGTAGCACCATATATTTT,CASSLGPPGQGGSTIYF
NA,TRBJ2-7,NA,TRBV6-5,TGTGCCAGCAGTCAAAGGGGTAATCGCGAGCAGTACTTC,CASSQRGNREQYF
few,TRBJ1-1,TRBD1,TRBV6-4,TGTGCCAACCCGGGACAGGGGCGGAACACTGAAGCTTTCTTT,CANPGQGRNTEAFF
NA,TRBJ1-1,NA,TRBV15,TGTGCCACCAGCAGAGATCTAAGGACAGTAAACACTGAAGCTTTCTTT,CATSRDLRTVNTEAFF
NA,TRBJ2-7,NA,TRBV7-8,TGTGCCAGCAGCTACTCCGGGACTTCAACCTACGAGCAGTACTTC,CASSYSGTSTYEQYF
NA,TRBJ2-1,TRBD1,TRBV11-2,TGTGCCAGCAGCTTAGTAAGGGACAGCTACAATGAGCAGTTCTTC,CASSLVRDSYNEQFF
once,TRBJ2-2,NA,TRBV11-2,TGTGCCAGCAGCTCCTCTACCGGGGAGCTGTTTTTT,CASSSSTGELFF
NA,TRBJ2-7,NA,TRBV6-2/TRBV6-3,TGTGCCAGCAGGTACCGGGACACATCCTACGAGCAGTACTTC,CASRYRDTSYEQYF
NA,TRBJ1-2,NA,TRBV2,TGTGCCAGCAGTGGATTACTACAGCCAGGGCAGGCGGGCTACACCTTC,CASSGLLQPGQAGYTF
NA,TRBJ2-7,NA,TRBV10-3,TGTGCCATCAGGGAGCCCCCCATCTACGAGCAGTACTTC,CAIREPPIYEQYF
NA,TRBJ1-2,NA,TRBV6-5,TGTGCCAGCACAGACAGCGTCAACTATGGCTACACCTTC,CASTDSVNYGYTF
few,TRBJ1-5,NA,TRBV28,TGTGCCAGCAGTTTGGCTGCTAGTGGGGGGGGCAATCAGCCCCAGCATTTT,CASSLAASGGGNQPQHF
NA,TRBJ2-1,NA,TRBV15,TGTGCCACCGGGCGGGTAGCCCCACAGTTCTTC,CATGRVAPQFF
NA,TRBJ1-2,NA,TRBV7-8,TGTGCCAGCAGCTTAGTCAGCCAGGGTGGCTACACCTTC,CASSLVSQGGYTF
NA,TRBJ2-1,TRBD2,TRBV5-4,TGTGCCAGCAGCTGGGGGACTAGAGAATACAATGAGCAGTTCTTC,CASSWGTREYNEQFF
NA,TRBJ1-2,NA,TRBV13,TGTGCCAGCACTTCGTGGGGGGGCCAGGGAGGAACGGGAGGCTACACCTTC,CASTSWGGQGGTGGYTF
once,TRBJ2-1,NA,TRBV5-6,TGTGCCAGCAGCCCCGCGGACTACAATGAGCAGTTCTTC,CASSPADYNEQFF
NA,TRBJ2-4,TRBD1,TRBV2,TGTGCCAGCAGTTATGACAGGGGAGAAAACATTCAGTACTTC,CASSYDRGENIQYF
few,TRBJ2-2,NA,TRBV7-9,TGTGCCAGCAGCTTAGGGCTAGAGGGCAGCACCGGGGAGCTGTTTTTT,CASSLGLEGSTGELFF
NA,TRBJ2-5,NA,TRBV7-8,TGTGCCAGCAGCTTTTCAGTTCGGCGGGTACGAGAGACCCAGTACTTC,CASSFSVRRVRETQYF
NA,TRBJ2-7,TRBD1,TRBV19,TGTGCCAGTAGTATAGCAGGGGGCGCAGTTTACGAGCAGTACTTC,CASSIAGGAVYEQYF
NA,TRBJ2-7,NA,TRBV2,TGTGCCAGCAGTGGGGTGGGCGGGATCTCCTACGAGCAGTACTTC,CASSGVGGISYEQYF
NA,TRBJ2-4,NA,TRBV28,TGTGCCAGTTTTACCCCTGGAGGGAGGGGGAACATTCAGTACTTC,CASFTPGGRGNIQYF
NA,TRBJ2-1,NA,TRBV6-5,TGTGCCAGCAGCGAGGATAACAATGAGCAGTTCTTC,CASSEDNNEQFF
NA,TRBJ2-3,NA,TRBV28,TGTGCCACCACCAGGGGTCTTAGCACAGATACGCAGTATTTT,CATTRGLSTDTQYF
once,TRBJ1-2,TRBD1,TRBV4-1,TGCGCCAGCAACATAGCCGGGACAGGAAGTAACTATGGCTACACCTTC,CASNIAGTGSNYGYTF
NA,TRBJ2-3,NA,TRBV5-4,TGTGCCAGCATCCCGCGGCCGCAGGGGTCGGCAGATACGCAGTATTTT,CASIPRPQGSADTQYF
NA,TRBJ2-1,NA,TRBV30,TGTGCCTGGAGTGCGCGGGACCCAGAGCAGTTCTTC,CAWSARDPEQFF
NA,TRBJ2-1,NA,TRBV5-1,TGCGCCAGCAGCCGCCAAGGGGCCGACAGCTCCTACAATGAGCAGTTCTTC,CASSRQGADSSYNEQFF
once,TRBJ2-1,TRBD2,TRBV9,TGTGCCAGCAGCGTGGGGCGGGGGGCCACCACCAATGAGCAGTTCTTC,CASSVGRGATTNEQFF
NA,TRBJ1-2,NA,TRBV3-1/TRBV3-2,TGTGCCAGCAGCCAAGCCGGGGTCTATGGCTACACCTTC,CASSQAGVYGYTF
NA,TRBJ2-1,TRBD2,TRBV20-1,TGCAGTGCTAGTTGGGCTAGCGGACCCTACAATGAGCAGTTCTTC,CSASWASGPYNEQFF
NA,TRBJ2-2,NA,TRBV27,TGTGCCAGCGCCCCGGGAACGAACACCGGGGAGCTGTTTTTT,CASAPGTNTGELFF
NA,TRBJ2-1,TRBD2,TRBV5-1,TGCGCCAGCAGCCCCCCTAGCGGGAGAATGAATGAGCAGTTCTTC,CASSPPSGRMNEQFF
NA,TRBJ1-1,NA,TRBV12-5,TGTGCTAGTGGCACCCACGACAGGGAAGCTTTCTTT,CASGTHDREAFF
NA,TRBJ1-1,NA,TRBV19,TGTGCCAGTAGTTCTACTATGAACACTGAAGCTTTCTTT,CASSSTMNTEAFF
few,TRBJ2-5,NA,TRBV5-1,TGCGCCAGCAGTCAGGAGGCTACCCAGGAGACCCAGTACTTC,CASSQEATQETQYF
NA,TRBJ1-1,NA,TRBV6-6,TGTGCCAGCAGTCTAGCGGTAAACACTGAAGCTTTCTTT,CASSLAVNTEAFF
NA,TRBJ2-1,TRBD2,TRBV7-8,TGTGCCAGCAGCTTAGCGGCGGTAACACTAGCGGGGGGCAATGAGCAGTTCTTC,CASSLAAVTLAGGNEQFF
once,TRBJ1-1,NA,TRBV6-5,TGTGCCAGCAGAAGGACAATAGGCACTGAAGCTTTCTTT,CASRRTIGTEAFF
few,TRBJ2-7,TRBD1,TRBV5-5,TGTGCCAGCAGCCGCCGGACAGGGGAATCCTACGAGCAGTACTTC,CASSRRTGESYEQYF
NA,TRBJ1-1,NA,TRBV6-2/TRBV6-3,TGTGCCAGCAGTCCCCACGACAGATTTGACACTGAAGCTTTCTTT,CASSPHDRFDTEAFF
NA,TRBJ1-2,NA,TRBV18,TGTGCCAGCTCGCAGGCCGCGGGGGCTAACTATGGCTACACCTTC,CASSQAAGANYGYTF
NA,TRBJ2-5,NA,TRBV9,TGTGCCAGCAGCGCCGAGGGGGGGACCCAAGAGACCCAGTACTTC,CASSAEGGTQETQYF
NA,TRBJ1-1,NA,TRBV9,TGTGCCAGCAGCGTAGTTCGGGGGGGCACTGAAGCTTTCTTT,CASSVVRGGTEAFF
NA,TRBJ1-5,NA,TRBV11-2,TGTGCCAGCAGCGACAACCGGAGGGGCAATCAGCCCCAGCATTTT,CASSDNRRGNQPQHF
NA,TRBJ1-2,TRBD1,TRBV6-5,TGTGCCAGCAGTTACACCCACAGGGGTGAGGGCTACACCTTC,CASSYTHRGEGYTF
once,TRBJ2-6,NA,TRBV5-5,TGTGCCAGCAGCGCTACAGGGTATGGGGCCAACGTCCTGACTTTC,CASSATGYGANVLTF